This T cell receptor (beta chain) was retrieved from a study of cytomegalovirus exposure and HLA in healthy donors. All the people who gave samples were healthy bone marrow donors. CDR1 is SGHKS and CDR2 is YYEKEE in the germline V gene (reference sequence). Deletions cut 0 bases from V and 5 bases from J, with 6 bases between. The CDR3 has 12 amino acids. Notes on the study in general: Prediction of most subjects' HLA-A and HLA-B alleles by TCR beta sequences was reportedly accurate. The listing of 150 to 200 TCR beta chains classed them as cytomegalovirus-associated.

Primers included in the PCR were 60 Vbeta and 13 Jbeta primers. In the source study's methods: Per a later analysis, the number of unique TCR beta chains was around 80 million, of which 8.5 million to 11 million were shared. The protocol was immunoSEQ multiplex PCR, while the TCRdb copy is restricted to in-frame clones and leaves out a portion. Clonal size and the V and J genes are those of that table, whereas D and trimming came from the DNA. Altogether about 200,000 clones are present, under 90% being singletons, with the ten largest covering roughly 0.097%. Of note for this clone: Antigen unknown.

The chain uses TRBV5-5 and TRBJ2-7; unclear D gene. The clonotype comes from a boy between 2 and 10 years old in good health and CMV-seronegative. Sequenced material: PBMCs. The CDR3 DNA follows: TGTGCCAGCAGCTTGGCGCTAAACGAGCAGTACTTC. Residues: CASSLALNEQYF. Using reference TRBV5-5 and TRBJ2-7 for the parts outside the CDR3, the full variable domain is DAGVTQSPTHLIKTRGQQVTLRCSPISGHKSVSWYQQVLGQGPQFIFQYYEKEERGRGNFPDRFSARQFPNYSSELNVNALLLGDSALYLCASSLALNEQYFGPGTRLTVT.